This T cell receptor beta chain was recovered during a study of beta chain features in type 1 diabetes. The sequenced template was cDNA made from the entire isolated RNA. Assay: immunoSEQ multiplex PCR; the TCRdb copy retains only in-frame clones and omits some. Found here are fewer than 350,000 clones, about 8.5% of them singletons; the top ten hold approximately 0.99%. V shed 0 bases, J shed 7 bases, and the junction held 5 bases outside the gene matches. There are 15 residues in the CDR3. Per the germline V gene, CDR1 is SGDLS and CDR2 is YYNGEE. The sample holds a few counts of this clone. The sequenced material came from central memory CD4+ T cells from blood. This clonotype originated in a woman aged 18-35 years in good health. V gene TRBV9 combines with J gene TRBJ2-3; TRBD1 agrees at 10 bases. The CDR3 spells CASSVVGTGVNTQYF. CDR3 DNA sequence: TGTGCCAGCAGCGTAGTCGGGACAGGGGTGAATACGCAGTATTTT. The complete variable domain, with remaining parts taken from reference TRBV9 and TRBJ2-3, reads DSGVTQTPKHLITATGQRVTLRCSPRSGDLSVYWYQQSLDQGLQFLIQYYNGEERAKGNILERFSAQQFPDLHSELNLSSLELGDSALYFCASSVVGTGVNTQYFGPGTRLTVL.